Sequencing of this T cell receptor beta chain was carried out in a study of T cells in Graves' hyperthyroidism and ophthalmopathy. Regarding this clonotype: A much larger clone lies one base from this, so it may be a read error.

V shed 9 bases and J shed 7 bases, with 10 bases lying between them. The length of the CDR3 is 11 residues. Germline V CDR1 and CDR2: SGHAT, FQNNGV. Regions amplified from RNA transcripts were the TCR beta CDR3 regions. Carried out on the TCR CDR3, a first-round RT-PCR used the HTBI primer set. TCRdb analysed the multiplex PCR reads with MiXCR anew, one entry per CDR3 protein. The table has 250,000 to 400,000 distinct CDR3 sequences, approximately 13% seen once. This rearrangement joins TRBV11-2 to TRBJ2-1; D is perhaps TRBD2 (6 bases). The TCR comes from a woman in her thirties or forties with Graves' ophthalmopathy. The sample comprised blood. The CDR3 loop reads CASTRENEQFF. The CDR3, as DNA: TGTGCCAGTACACGGGAGAATGAGCAGTTCTTC.